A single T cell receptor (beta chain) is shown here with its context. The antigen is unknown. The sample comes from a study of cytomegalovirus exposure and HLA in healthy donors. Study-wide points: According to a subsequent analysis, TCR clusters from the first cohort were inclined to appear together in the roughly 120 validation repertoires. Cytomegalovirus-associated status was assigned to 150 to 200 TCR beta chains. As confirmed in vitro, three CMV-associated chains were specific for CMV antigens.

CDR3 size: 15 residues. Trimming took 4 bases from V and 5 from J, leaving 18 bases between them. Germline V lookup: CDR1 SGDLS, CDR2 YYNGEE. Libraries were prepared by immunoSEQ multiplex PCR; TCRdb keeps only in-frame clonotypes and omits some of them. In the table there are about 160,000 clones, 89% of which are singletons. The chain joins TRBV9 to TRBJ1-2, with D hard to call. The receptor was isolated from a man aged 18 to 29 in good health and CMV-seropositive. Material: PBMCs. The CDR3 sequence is CASSPHDVSGYGYTF. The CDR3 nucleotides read TGTGCCAGCAGCCCCCATGATGTCTCGGGTTATGGCTACACCTTC.